One sample yielded the 29 T cell receptor beta chains listed below, sequenced in a study of long-term antiretroviral therapy in people with HIV. Sequencing relied on immunoSEQ assay v3.0, run at survey level. The assay was immunoSEQ multiplex PCR, and TCRdb's table has in-frame clones only and misses some. Among about 27,000 clones listed, roughly four fifths were seen once. The sequencing used unsorted PBMCs, collected 0.8 years before starting antiretroviral therapy. These receptors all stem from a man younger than 30 with HIV.

A word on this clone: The junction shows a germline mismatch at one end, possibly a read error. This chain links TRBV11-2 with TRBJ2-7; weak D call: TRBD2 (6 bases). The CDR3 covers 16 residues. Germline V gene sequence: CDR1 SGHAT, CDR2 FQNNGV. CDR3 in amino acids: CASSQDGVGRGGEQYF. The CDR3 nucleotides read TGCGCCAGCAGCCAAGACGGGGTCGGGAGAGGCGGCGAGCAGTACTTC.

V is TRBV7-9 and J is TRBJ2-5; the D gene could be TRBD1 or TRBD2 (6 bases each). Germline loops: CDR1 SEHNR, CDR2 FQNEAQ (reference sequence). The V end was cut by 5 bases, the J end by 4 bases, with 11 bases between. The CDR3 extends over 13 amino acids. The CDR3 here is CASSGWGAETQYF. The CDR3 bases are TGTGCCAGCAGCGGCTGGGGGGCAGAGACCCAGTACTTC.

This chain links TRBV5-8 with TRBJ1-3; D is uncertain. The V end was cut by 1 base, the J end by 7 bases, with 3 bases between. CDR1 is SGHTS, CDR2 YDEGEE, per germline. This CDR3 is built from 11 residues. The CDR3 DNA is TGTGCCAGCAGCTTGAGGAACACCATATATTTT. Translation gives CASSLRNTIYF.

This rearrangement joins TRBV7-2 to TRBJ2-3; D unclear. In germline, CDR1 is SGHTA, CDR2 FQGNSA. The CDR3 contains 14 residues. V was clipped by 1 base and J by 6 bases, with 11 bases between them. Here the CDR3 reads CASSLVVSQDTQYF. CDR3 bases: TGTGCCAGCAGCTTAGTGGTTTCTCAGGATACGCAGTATTTT.

The chain carries TRBV14 and TRBJ2-3; TRBD1 might be the D (5 bases). This CDR3 is built from 18 residues. V lost 0 bases, J lost 5 bases, and 21 bases lay in between. Germline V CDR1 and CDR2: SGHDN, FVKESK. CDR3 residues: CASSQERRLGPGRDTQYF. CDR3 coding DNA: TGTGCCAGCAGCCAAGAGCGGCGCCTCGGCCCAGGGCGAGATACGCAGTATTTT.

CDR3 region: CASSFGMNTEAFF. In DNA, the CDR3 is TGTGCCAGCAGCTTTGGCATGAACACTGAAGCTTTCTTT. The chain joins TRBV7-9 to TRBJ1-1; D is unclear. CDR1 and CDR2 (germline): SEHNR, FQNEAQ (reference sequence). This CDR3 has 13 residues. V dropped 3 bases and J dropped 0 bases, with 5 bases sitting between them.

This clone was observed a handful of times. V and J are TRBV23-1 and TRBJ1-2; TRBD1 matches 9 bases. TRBV23-1 is flagged as an ORF with uncertain function. CDR3 size: 16 residues. Trimming took 4 bases from V and 4 from J; bases not matched to a gene: 10. The CDR3 sequence: CASSLKRTGEAYGYTF. The DNA of the CDR3 is TGCGCCAGCAGTCTTAAGAGGACAGGGGAGGCCTATGGCTACACCTTC.

V gene TRBV27 combines with J gene TRBJ2-3; 8 nucleotides agree with TRBD2. Looked up from germline, CDR1 is MNHEY and CDR2 is SMNVEV (reference sequence). This CDR3 comprises 19 residues. Trimming at V came to 4 bases and at J to 0 bases, leaving 15 bases not matched to a gene. The CDR3 region has the DNA TGTGCCAGCAGTTCCCGTACCCCGGTAGCGGGAAGGAGCACAGATACGCAGTATTTT. The encoded protein is CASSSRTPVAGRSTDTQYF.

V gene TRBV28 combines with J gene TRBJ1-2; TRBD1 might be the D (6 bases). The CDR3 runs to 14 residues. Germline CDR1 and CDR2: MDHEN and SYDVKM. V lost 5 bases and J 2 bases, leaving 12 bases between the germline ends. Here the CDR3 DNA reads TGTGCCAGCAGTCCCGCTGGACAGAACTATGGCTACACCTTC. Its protein is CASSPAGQNYGYTF.

This clone has a handful of counts. The chain employs TRBV4-2 and TRBJ1-5; no reliable D call. The CDR3 has 15 amino acids. V was clipped by 0 bases and J by 2 bases, with 8 bases between them. Germline CDR1 and CDR2: LGHNA and YNFKEQ. The CDR3 DNA reads as TGTGCCAGCAGCCAAGATCTGAGGGGCAATCAGCCCCAGCATTTT. Residues: CASSQDLRGNQPQHF.

The chain recombines TRBV5-1 with TRBJ2-2; D is ambiguous. This CDR3 comprises 14 residues. Trimming cost V 7 bases and J 0 bases, with 10 bases left between them. CDR1 and CDR2 (germline): SGHRS, YFSETQ. The CDR3 spells CASHGNANTGELFF. Here the CDR3 DNA reads TGCGCCAGCCACGGAAACGCGAACACCGGGGAGCTGTTTTTT.

The V call is TRBV19, the J call TRBJ2-7; 14 bases are shared with TRBD2. J gave up 6 bases and V 11 bases, and 12 bases lay outside the gene matches. The CDR3 has 15 amino acids. CDR1 and CDR2 (germline): LNHDA, SQIVND (reference sequence). CDR3 bases: TGTGCCTCCTACGGGACTAGCGGGAGCATCGGCGAGCAGTACTTC. This codes for CASYGTSGSIGEQYF.

The chain links TRBV7-3 to TRBJ2-2; no clear D gene. CDR1 SGHTA and CDR2 FQGTGA come from the germline V gene. The CDR3 consists of 13 residues. The ends were cut back, 4 bases at V and 4 bases at J, with 7 bases in the middle. The DNA for the CDR3 is TGTGCCAGCAGCTCCGACACCACCGGGGAGCTGTTTTTT. Translation: CASSSDTTGELFF.

J is TRBJ2-7 and V is TRBV28; D not resolved. V was clipped by 1 base and J by 4 bases, with 8 bases between them. CDR3 length: 13 amino acids. In germline, CDR1 is MDHEN, CDR2 SYDVKM. The CDR3 DNA sequence: TGTGCCAGCAGTTTATCCCTGACGTACGAGCAGTACTTC. Amino acids: CASSLSLTYEQYF.

The rearrangement joins TRBV7-9 to TRBJ2-1; D is ambiguous. There are 17 residues in the CDR3. Germline V CDR1 and CDR2: SEHNR, FQNEAQ (reference sequence). The germline V and J ends were trimmed by 0 bases and 0 bases, with 12 bases remaining between them. CDR3 sequence: CASSLASFGNSYNEQFF. CDR3 nucleotide sequence: TGTGCCAGCAGCTTAGCTTCTTTTGGAAACTCCTACAATGAGCAGTTCTTC.

This clone is termed medium-sized. The rearrangement joins TRBV6-5 to TRBJ1-1; D not certain. The germline V and J ends were trimmed by 2 bases and 0 bases, with 13 bases remaining between them. CDR1 is MNHEY, CDR2 SVGAGI, per germline. The CDR3 covers 16 residues. The CDR3 nucleotides are TGTGCCAGCAGTTACGGAGTTCCATCAATGAACACTGAAGCTTTCTTT. This sequence encodes CASSYGVPSMNTEAFF.

This chain connects TRBV4-1 to TRBJ2-5; D gene unclear. Looked up from germline, CDR1 is MGHRA and CDR2 is YSYEKL. The CDR3 is made up of 16 amino acids. V was shortened by 1 base and J by 1 base, with 13 bases between the two germline ends. Written as DNA, the CDR3 is TGCGCCAGCAGCCAAGGGGCTTATCGACGCCAAGAGACCCAGTACTTC. Its translation is CASSQGAYRRQETQYF.

The chain is built from TRBV5-6 and TRBJ2-3; D call uncertain. Germline V gene lookup returns CDR1 SGHDT and CDR2 YYEEEE. The CDR3 length is 14 residues. V was trimmed by 0 bases and J by 3 bases, leaving 8 bases between them. The CDR3: CASSLVGITDTQYF. The CDR3 bases are TGTGCCAGCAGCTTGGTAGGGATTACAGATACGCAGTATTTT.

The chain links TRBV5-5 to TRBJ1-5; D remains unclear. Looked up from germline, CDR1 is SGHKS and CDR2 is YYEKEE (reference sequence). The CDR3 totals 14 residues. V gave up 1 base and J gave up 1 base, with 6 bases separating them. The CDR3 DNA is TGTGCCAGCAGCTTGAGTGGCAGCAATCAGCCCCAGCATTTT. This gives the protein CASSLSGSNQPQHF.

This chain uses TRBV7-2 with TRBJ2-3; 9 bases match TRBD1. Germline-derived CDR1 and CDR2 are SGHTA and FQGNSA. V lost 5 bases and J lost 3; bases outside the gene matches: 3. The CDR3 runs 14 residues. CDR3 region: CASSQGQGTDTQYF. CDR3 DNA: TGTGCCAGCAGCCAAGGACAGGGGACAGATACGCAGTATTTT.

This rearrangement joins TRBV4-2 to TRBJ2-2; 11 nucleotides match TRBD1. V was clipped by 1 base and J by 7 bases; unmatched bases: 2. The CDR3 extends over 15 amino acids. Germline values: CDR1 LGHNA, CDR2 YNFKEQ. This chain's CDR3 is CASSQGDRGYGELFF. The DNA for the CDR3 is TGTGCCAGCAGCCAAGGGGACAGGGGGTACGGGGAGCTGTTTTTT.

The J gene is TRBJ1-2, the V gene TRBV5-6; no firm D call. The V gene lost 7 bases and the J gene lost 4 bases, with 11 bases spanning the gap. Per the germline V gene, CDR1 is SGHDT and CDR2 is YYEEEE. The CDR3 spans 12 residues. In nucleotides, the CDR3 is TGTGCCAGCTTGGAATCTCCCTATGGCTACACCTTC. This translates into CASLESPYGYTF.

The chain has TRBV4-2 and TRBJ2-7; 8 nucleotides align to TRBD2. The germline CDR1 and CDR2 sequences are LGHNA and YNFKEQ. CDR3 size: 15 residues. Losses at the gene ends were 0 bases for V and 4 bases for J; bases not matched to a gene: 5. The CDR3 here is CASSQDFGLAYEQYF. The CDR3 coding sequence is TGTGCCAGCAGCCAAGATTTCGGACTAGCTTACGAGCAGTACTTC.

V is TRBV9 and J is TRBJ2-7; D might be TRBD1 (6 bases). Germline V gives CDR1 SGDLS, CDR2 YYNGEE. The germline V and J ends were trimmed by 0 bases and 3 bases, with 10 bases remaining between them. The length of the CDR3 is 14 residues. The CDR3 nucleotides read TGTGCCAGCAGCGTAGGACAGGCGAACTACGAGCAGTACTTC. This sequence encodes CASSVGQANYEQYF.

The CDR3 bases are TGTGCCAGCAGGGTATTTGGCGAAAAACTGTTTTTT. It translates to CASRVFGEKLFF. This chain links TRBV2 with TRBJ1-4; D not certain. Germline V gene lookup returns CDR1 SNHLY and CDR2 FYNNEI. The CDR3 runs to 12 residues. V dropped 6 bases and J dropped 8 bases, with 10 bases sitting between them.

This rearrangement joins TRBV7-2 to TRBJ2-1; 12 positions agree with TRBD2. The CDR3 is 18 residues long. Unmatched junction bases numbered 13, after V lost 3 bases and J lost 7 bases. Germline CDR1 reads SGHTA; CDR2 reads FQGNSA. Here the CDR3 DNA reads TGTGCCAGCAGCTTTTTCCTACTAGCGGGAGGATCTGGAAATGAGCAGTTCTTC. Translation: CASSFFLLAGGSGNEQFF.

This chain joins TRBV4-2 and TRBJ2-1, with 9 bases that match TRBD2. CDR3 length equals 17 residues. V shed 0 bases and J 4 bases; nucleotides not matched to a gene: 7. Germline V gene sequence: CDR1 LGHNA, CDR2 YNFKEQ. CDR3 in DNA: TGTGCCAGCAGCCAAGATGAGAGCGGGGGGTCTTACAATGAGCAGTTCTTC. Translated: CASSQDESGGSYNEQFF.

The V call is TRBV10-3, the J call TRBJ2-3; D gene unclear. This CDR3 has 16 amino acids. Trimming shortened V by 7 bases and J by 0 bases, and 17 bases separated the two germline ends. CDR1 and CDR2 (germline): ENHRY, SYGVKD. The CDR3 region is CAIKASSATSTDTQYF. CDR3 DNA: TGTGCCATCAAAGCCTCAAGCGCCACTAGCACAGATACGCAGTATTTT.

The J gene is TRBJ2-7, the V gene TRBV5-6; 7 bases map to TRBD1. The CDR3 has 15 residues. Germline V lookup: CDR1 SGHDT, CDR2 YYEEEE. Trimming cost V 3 bases and J 0 bases; bases outside gene matches: 6. The CDR3 reads CASSSLRDSSYEQYF. The CDR3 nucleotides read TGTGCCAGCAGCTCACTCCGGGACAGCTCCTACGAGCAGTACTTC.